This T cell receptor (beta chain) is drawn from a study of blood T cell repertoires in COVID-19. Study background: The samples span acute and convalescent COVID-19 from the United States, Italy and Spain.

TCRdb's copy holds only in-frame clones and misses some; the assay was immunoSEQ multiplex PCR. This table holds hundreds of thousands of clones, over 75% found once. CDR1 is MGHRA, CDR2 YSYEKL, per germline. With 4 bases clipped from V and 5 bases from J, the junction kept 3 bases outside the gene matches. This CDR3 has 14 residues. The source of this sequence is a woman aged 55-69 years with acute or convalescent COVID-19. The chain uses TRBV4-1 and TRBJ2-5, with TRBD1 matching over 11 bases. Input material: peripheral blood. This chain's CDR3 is CASSPDRGRETQYF. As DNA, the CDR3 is TGCGCCAGCAGCCCGGACAGGGGGCGGGAGACCCAGTACTTC.